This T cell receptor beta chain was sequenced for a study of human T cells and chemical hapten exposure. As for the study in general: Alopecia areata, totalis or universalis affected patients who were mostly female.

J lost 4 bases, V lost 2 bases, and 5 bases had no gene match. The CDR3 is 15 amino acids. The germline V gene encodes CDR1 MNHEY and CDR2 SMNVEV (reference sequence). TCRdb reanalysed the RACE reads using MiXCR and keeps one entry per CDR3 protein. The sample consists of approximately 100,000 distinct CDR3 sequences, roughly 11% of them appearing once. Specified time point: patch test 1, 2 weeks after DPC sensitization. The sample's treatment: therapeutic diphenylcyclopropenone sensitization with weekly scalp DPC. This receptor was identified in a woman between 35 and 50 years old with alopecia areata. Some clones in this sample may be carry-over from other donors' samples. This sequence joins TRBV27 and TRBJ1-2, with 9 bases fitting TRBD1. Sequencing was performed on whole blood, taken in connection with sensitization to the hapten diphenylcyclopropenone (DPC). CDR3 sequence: CASSLRDRVGYGYTF. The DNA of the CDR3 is TGTGCCAGCAGTTTAAGGGACAGGGTCGGCTATGGCTACACCTTC.